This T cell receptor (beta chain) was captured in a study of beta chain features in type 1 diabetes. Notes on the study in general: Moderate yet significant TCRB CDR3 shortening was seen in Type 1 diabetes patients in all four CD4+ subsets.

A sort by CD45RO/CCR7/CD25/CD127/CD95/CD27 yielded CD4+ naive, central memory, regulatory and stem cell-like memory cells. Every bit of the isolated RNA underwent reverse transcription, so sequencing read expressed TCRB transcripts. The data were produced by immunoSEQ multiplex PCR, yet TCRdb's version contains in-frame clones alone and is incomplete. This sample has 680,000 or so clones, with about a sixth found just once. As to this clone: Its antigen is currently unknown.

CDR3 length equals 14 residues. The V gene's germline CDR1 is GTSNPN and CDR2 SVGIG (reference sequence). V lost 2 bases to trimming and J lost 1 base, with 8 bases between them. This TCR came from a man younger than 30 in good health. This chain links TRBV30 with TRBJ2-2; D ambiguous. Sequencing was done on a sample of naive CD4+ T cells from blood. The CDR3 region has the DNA TGTGCCTGGAGTCTTGGGCGGAACACCGGGGAGCTGTTTTTT. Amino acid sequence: CAWSLGRNTGELFF.